This is a list of T cell receptor beta chains from one sample in a study of T-cell reconstitution after alpha-beta-depleted transplantation in children. TCRdb passed the PCR reads through MiXCR, listing each CDR3 protein once. The table records a few hundred thousand distinct CDR3 sequences, 25% to 30% of them present only once. The sequences come from PBMCs, collected before TCRalphabeta/CD19-depleted stem cell transplant. The origin of the receptors is a boy under two years old with Wiskott-Aldrich syndrome, due to receive a stem cell transplant. Each CDR3 is given with its conserved first and last residue. The D gene is left open where the match is weak. The listing skips clone size in some rows; elsewhere it reads once, few, many or a size class.

V	D	size	J	CDR3	DNA
TRBV7-9	-	few	TRBJ2-2	CASSPRGRKDGELFF	TGTGCCAGCAGCCCCAGGGGCAGGAAGGACGGGGAGCTGTTTTTT
TRBV15	-	-	TRBJ2-5	CATSRVQSGQETQYF	TGTGCCACCAGCAGAGTACAGTCCGGGCAAGAGACCCAGTACTTC
TRBV29-1	-	-	TRBJ2-7	CSVAGKGFPYEQYF	TGCAGCGTTGCGGGCAAGGGATTCCCCTACGAGCAGTACTTC
TRBV12-3/TRBV12-4	-	-	TRBJ2-5	CASRSLGETQYF	TGTGCCAGCAGATCGCTGGGGGAGACCCAGTACTTC
TRBV12-3/TRBV12-4	-	few	TRBJ1-1	CASSLVDSRGAFF	TGTGCCAGCAGTTTAGTCGACAGCCGGGGGGCTTTCTTT
TRBV7-9	-	few	TRBJ1-2	CASSSTQGTRGYTF	TGTGCCAGCAGCTCAACCCAGGGGACTCGAGGCTACACCTTC
TRBV4-1	TRBD1	once	TRBJ2-2	CASSPGTGWNTGELFF	TGCGCCAGCAGCCCGGGGACAGGGTGGAACACCGGGGAGCTGTTTTTT
TRBV6-5	-	few	TRBJ1-2	CASSYGKNFGADGYTF	TGTGCCAGCAGTTACGGCAAGAACTTCGGGGCCGATGGCTACACCTTC
TRBV29-1	TRBD2	-	TRBJ2-7	CSVAGTSGTSYEQYF	TGCAGCGTTGCGGGGACTAGCGGCACTTCCTACGAGCAGTACTTC
TRBV7-7	-	-	TRBJ2-2	CASSHLQARAGELFF	TGTGCCAGCAGCCACCTTCAGGCAAGGGCCGGGGAGCTGTTTTTT
TRBV4-2	TRBD2	-	TRBJ2-7	CAKPRLAEQSYEQYF	TGTGCCAAGCCGAGACTAGCGGAGCAATCCTACGAGCAGTACTTC